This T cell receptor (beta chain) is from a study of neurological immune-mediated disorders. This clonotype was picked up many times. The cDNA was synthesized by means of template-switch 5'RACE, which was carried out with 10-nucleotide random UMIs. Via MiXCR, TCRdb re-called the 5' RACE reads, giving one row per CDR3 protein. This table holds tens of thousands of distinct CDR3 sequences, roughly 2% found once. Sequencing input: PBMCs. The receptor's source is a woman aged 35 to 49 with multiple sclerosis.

In nucleotides, the CDR3 is TGTGCCACGGGGGACACCACGGGTGAGCAGTTCTTC. Translation: CATGDTTGEQFF. The chain is built from TRBV24-1 and TRBJ2-1; maybe TRBD1 (6 bases). Germline CDR1 KGHDR, CDR2 SFDVKD. V was pared by 10 bases and J by 9 bases, with 15 bases between. This CDR3 spans 12 amino acids.